This T cell receptor beta chain stems from a study of early T cells in non-severe SARS-CoV-2 infection. Whole-study context: Whole-blood bulk RNA, unsorted, was sequenced, and chains were unpaired.

Overall study findings and caveats: The study's VDJdb matching favored anti-spike CD8 responses and missed private and CD4 specificities.

This clonotype was seen a few times. What it recognizes is unknown. CDR1 MDHEN and CDR2 SYDVKM come from the germline V gene. The V and J ends lost 7 bases and 1 base, in that order; junction bases with no gene match: 8. This CDR3 region has 16 residues. Unique molecular identifiers (one per individual cDNA molecule) were attached. TCRdb recomputed calls from the 5' RACE reads with MiXCR, one row per CDR3 protein. The table includes 80,000 to 95,000 distinct CDR3 sequences, 14% to 15% detected once. This chain uses TRBV28 with TRBJ2-1, with 9 bases matching TRBD1. The clonotype was recovered from an adult who was a healthcare worker with PCR-confirmed SARS-CoV-2 infection or an uninfected control (not recorded which). The specimen sequenced was whole blood. The CDR3 here is CASKGTGSRSYNEQFF. The DNA for the CDR3 is TGTGCCAGCAAGGGGACAGGGTCGAGATCCTACAATGAGCAGTTCTTC.